This passage covers 15 T cell receptor beta chains from one sample sequenced in a study of T cells after somatic rescue of genetic block. Sequencing used immunoSEQ multiplex PCR; TCRdb keeps in-frame clones, though not all of them. The sample records approximately 78,000 clones, just over 90% being singletons. Sequencing was done on a sample of peripheral blood mononuclear cells (PBMCs). The receptor set was obtained from a man aged 30 to 45.

The CDR3 loop is CASSLNSVQTSGAEAFF. The CDR3 coding sequence is TGTGCCAGCAGCTTGAATAGTGTACAGACCTCTGGAGCTGAAGCTTTCTTT. The genes are TRBV7-8 and TRBJ1-1; D gene unclear. Germline V gene lookup returns CDR1 SGHVS and CDR2 FQNEAQ. V gave up 3 bases and J gave up 6 bases, with 23 bases separating them. The CDR3 length is 17 residues.

This chain links TRBV7-9 with TRBJ1-2, with D hard to call. The CDR3 has 12 amino acids. V lost 5 bases and J 5 bases, leaving 9 bases between the germline ends. Germline V gene lookup returns CDR1 SEHNR and CDR2 FQNEAQ (reference sequence). This CDR3 is CASSVRGYGYTF. CDR3 DNA sequence: TGTGCCAGCAGCGTCCGGGGATATGGCTACACCTTC.

This chain joins TRBV27 and TRBJ1-5, with D possibly TRBD1 on 5 matching bases. Per the germline V gene, CDR1 is MNHEY and CDR2 is SMNVEV (reference sequence). This CDR3 contains 16 residues. V lost 0 bases, J lost 2 bases, and 11 bases lay in between. The CDR3 protein is CASSLSWQGGNQPQHF. CDR3 coding DNA: TGTGCCAGCAGTTTATCGTGGCAGGGTGGCAATCAGCCCCAGCATTTT.

This clone has only one observation. This sequence joins TRBV2 and TRBJ1-3, with no clear D. Between the trimmed V and J ends, which lost 6 bases and 0 bases, there was a span of 6 bases. The CDR3 is made up of 13 amino acids. Germline assignment: CDR1 SNHLY and CDR2 FYNNEI. Here the CDR3 reads CASSWASGNTIYF. CDR3 in DNA: TGTGCCAGCAGCTGGGCCTCTGGAAACACCATATATTTT.

The chain uses TRBV7-2 and TRBJ1-4, with TRBD1 matching over 11 bases. CDR3 length equals 14 residues. From germline, CDR1 is SGHTA and CDR2 FQGNSA. With V trimmed by 5 bases and J by 6 bases, 2 bases remained unmatched. The chain's CDR3 is CASSPDRGHEKLFF. The CDR3 DNA sequence: TGTGCCAGCAGCCCGGACAGGGGGCATGAAAAACTGTTTTTT.

The V and J genes are TRBV7-9 and TRBJ1-1, with D uncertain. The CDR3 contains 13 residues. Germline loops: CDR1 SEHNR, CDR2 FQNEAQ (reference sequence). V lost 5 bases to trimming and J lost 1 base, with 8 bases between them. Written as DNA, the CDR3 is TGTGCCAGCAGCCCCCCAGGGAACACTGAAGCTTTCTTT. It yields the protein CASSPPGNTEAFF.

This rearrangement joins TRBV19 to TRBJ2-7, with D unclear. In germline, CDR1 is LNHDA, CDR2 SQIVND (reference sequence). The CDR3 loop spans 11 amino acids. V shed 4 bases and J shed 7 bases, with 8 bases lying between them. The DNA of the CDR3 is TGTGCCAGTAGTAACCTGAGGGAGCAGTACTTC. Translating gives CASSNLREQYF.

The chain links TRBV9 to TRBJ2-3; 7 nucleotides agree with TRBD2. Germline CDR1 reads SGDLS; CDR2 reads YYNGEE. CDR3 length: 15 residues. After removal of 4 bases from V and 0 bases from J, the junction contained 5 bases not matched to a gene. The CDR3, as DNA: TGTGCCAGCAGCAGATCAGCGGGGAGCACAGATACGCAGTATTTT. This translates into CASSRSAGSTDTQYF. The whole variable domain, filled in from reference TRBV9 and TRBJ2-3, reads DSGVTQTPKHLITATGQRVTLRCSPRSGDLSVYWYQQSLDQGLQFLIQYYNGEERAKGNILERFSAQQFPDLHSELNLSSLELGDSALYFCASSRSAGSTDTQYFGPGTRLTVL.

Only one count was recorded for this clone. J is TRBJ2-2 and V is TRBV2; weak D call: TRBD2 (6 bases). CDR1 is SNHLY, CDR2 FYNNEI, per germline. This CDR3 comprises 15 residues. The V end lost 2 bases, the J end lost 1 base, and 8 bases lay between the germline ends. The CDR3 sequence: CASSESSGNTGELFF. CDR3 bases: TGTGCCAGCAGTGAAAGTAGCGGGAACACCGGGGAGCTGTTTTTT.

This chain connects TRBV5-1 to TRBJ2-3, with TRBD1 matching over 12 bases. J was trimmed by 3 bases and V by 1 base; bases with no gene match: 3. Per the germline V gene, CDR1 is SGHRS and CDR2 is YFSETQ. This CDR3 has 16 amino acids. CDR3 sequence: CASSLPGQGATDTQYF. DNA of the CDR3: TGCGCCAGCAGCTTGCCGGGACAGGGGGCTACAGATACGCAGTATTTT.

The chain employs TRBV7-9 and TRBJ2-3, with no clear D. The germline gives CDR1 SEHNR, CDR2 FQNEAQ (reference sequence). CDR3 length: 11 residues. Trimming took 1 base from V and 8 from J, leaving 4 bases between them. CDR3 bases: TGTGCCAGCAGCTTAGAGGCTACGCAGTATTTT. Its protein product is CASSLEATQYF.

The chain is built from TRBV6-5 and TRBJ1-1; 8 bases align to TRBD1. The CDR3 contains 16 residues. Germline-derived CDR1 and CDR2 are MNHEY and SVGAGI. J gave up 5 bases and V 2 bases, and 10 bases lay outside the gene matches. The CDR3 nucleotides are TGTGCCAGCAGTTACACCGGGACAGGACGGATGACTGAAGCTTTCTTT. It is translated as CASSYTGTGRMTEAFF.

V usage is TRBV6-1 and J usage is TRBJ1-3; D perhaps matches TRBD1 (5 bases). The CDR3 loop spans 14 amino acids. V was cut by 5 bases and J by 0 bases, with 8 bases left in between. The V gene's germline CDR1 is MNHNS and CDR2 SASEGT. This CDR3 reads CASSTGASGNTIYF. The CDR3 nucleotides are TGTGCCAGCAGTACAGGAGCCTCTGGAAACACCATATATTTT.

V is TRBV7-5 and J is TRBJ2-3. TRBV7-5 is designated a pseudogene. This CDR3 comprises 12 residues. The CDR3 region has the DNA TGTGCCAGCAGCGCACGGGCGGATACGCAGTATTTT. It is translated as CASSARADTQYF.

The genes are TRBV4-1 and TRBJ2-5; tentatively, D is TRBD1 (5 bases). CDR1 and CDR2 (germline): MGHRA, YSYEKL. The CDR3 has 14 residues. The V end lost 1 base, the J end lost 5 bases, and 11 bases lay between the germline ends. CDR3 sequence reads: CASSQVQGTETQYF. For the CDR3, the DNA is TGCGCCAGCAGCCAAGTCCAGGGAACGGAGACCCAGTACTTC.